One sample yielded the 16 T cell receptor delta chains listed below, sequenced in a study of human gamma delta and Vdelta1 T cells. Which antigens these TCRs recognize remains unknown. TCRdb repeated clone calling on the PCR reads with CATT. The table has about 14,000 delta-chain clones, about half seen once. Sequenced input: Vdelta1 gamma-delta T cells from blood grown in culture (DOT cells). Every receptor here comes from a human donor in good health.

The chain is built from TRDV1 and TRDJ1, with D uncertain. Germline V gives CDR1 TSWWSYY, CDR2 QGS. V lost 3 bases, J lost 3 bases, and 11 bases lay in between. CDR3 length: 14 residues. This chain's CDR3 is CALGEPRRPDKLIF. In DNA, the CDR3 is TGTGCTCTTGGGGAGCCCCGCCGACCCGATAAACTCATCTTT.

A few counts support this clone. This chain uses TRDV1 with TRDJ2; D gene uncertain. V was clipped by 0 bases and J by 2 bases, with 25 bases between them. CDR3 size: 21 residues. Germline assignment: CDR1 TSWWSYY and CDR2 QGS. The CDR3 here is CALGELIGAAPVDPLTAQLFF. In DNA form, the CDR3 reads TGTGCTCTTGGGGAACTAATTGGAGCGGCCCCGGTGGACCCATTGACAGCACAACTCTTCTTT.

The rearrangement joins TRDV1 to TRDJ1, with TRDD3 identical over 8 bases. The CDR3 consists of 17 residues. The germline CDR1 and CDR2 sequences are TSWWSYY and QGS. The V gene end was trimmed by 2 bases and the J gene end by 1 base; junction bases not matched to a gene: 9. The DNA for the CDR3 is TGTGCTCTTGGGGAATGGAGCGGGGGATATACCACCGATAAACTCATCTTT. This gives the protein CALGEWSGGYTTDKLIF.

As concerns this clone: The DNA is omitted, as the CDR3 cannot be located on it reliably, and the CDR3 follows TCRdb's listing. This chain links TRDV1 with TRDJ1; TRDD3 is taken as the D call from the table, unchecked against the DNA. Per the germline V gene, CDR1 is TSWWSYY and CDR2 is QGS. From its first to its last residue, the CDR3 has 19 amino acids. CDR3 sequence reads: CALGEPLGGLLGVTDKLIF.

On this clone itself: The same CDR3 arises from other DNA sequences in this sample as well. This rearrangement joins TRDV1 to TRDJ3; 10 bases match TRDD3. The germline V gene encodes CDR1 TSWWSYY and CDR2 QGS. This CDR3 is 23 amino acids long. V was clipped by 6 bases and J by 0 bases; unmatched bases: 20. CDR3 in amino acids: CALGENPTGGYGNCSWDTRQMFF. Here the CDR3 DNA reads TGTGCTCTTGGTGAAAACCCTACAGGGGGATACGGGAATTGCTCCTGGGACACCCGACAGATGTTTTTC.

This rearrangement joins TRDV1 to TRDJ1, with 7 positions matching TRDD3. Germline CDR1 TSWWSYY, CDR2 QGS. V shed 0 bases and J 9 bases; nucleotides not matched to a gene: 16. The CDR3 spans 17 residues. The CDR3 loop reads CALGELGRRWGNGELIF. DNA for the CDR3: TGTGCTCTTGGGGAACTAGGGAGGCGGTGGGGGAATGGTGAACTCATCTTT.

The V gene is TRDV1, the J gene TRDJ1; TRDD3 aligns across 7 bases. The CDR3 runs to 22 residues. The junction had 24 bases not matched to a gene; V was cut back by 2 bases and J by 0 bases. CDR1 TSWWSYY and CDR2 QGS come from the germline V gene. Here the CDR3 reads CALGESLRVRRLGTPYTDKLIF. As DNA, the CDR3 is TGTGCTCTTGGGGAAAGCCTTCGTGTGCGTAGACTGGGGACTCCGTACACCGATAAACTCATCTTT.

This clone appeared once. The V and J genes are TRDV1 and TRDJ1; TRDD3 matches 9 bases. Trimming at V came to 0 bases and at J to 4 bases, leaving 27 bases not matched to a gene. From germline, CDR1 is TSWWSYY and CDR2 QGS. The CDR3 spans 23 residues. The CDR3 nucleotides are TGTGCTCTTGGGGAACTAGGGTGGCTTCCCGGCAACTGGGGGAAGGGAGAAAACGATAAACTCATCTTT. As protein: CALGELGWLPGNWGKGENDKLIF.

The chain joins TRDV1 to TRDJ1; 9 bases align to TRDD3. Looked up from germline, CDR1 is TSWWSYY and CDR2 is QGS. This CDR3 is built from 22 residues. Trimming cost V 5 bases and J 0 bases; bases outside gene matches: 25. The CDR3 loop is CALGSDPLLPYWGTSYTDKLIF. CDR3 coding DNA: TGTGCTCTTGGGTCCGACCCCCTTCTTCCCTACTGGGGGACCTCGTACACCGATAAACTCATCTTT.

The V gene is TRDV1, the J gene TRDJ2, with 10 nucleotides matching TRDD3. The junction had 14 bases not matched to a gene; V was cut back by 1 base and J by 0 bases. Germline V CDR1 and CDR2: TSWWSYY, QGS. The length of the CDR3 is 21 residues. CDR3 region: CALGERCPDLGDTALTAQLFF. Written as DNA, the CDR3 is TGTGCTCTTGGGGAACGTTGTCCTGATTTGGGGGATACCGCTTTGACAGCACAACTCTTCTTT.

The V gene is TRDV1, the J gene TRDJ1, with 8 nucleotides matching TRDD3. The CDR3 runs 19 residues. V trimming: 0 bases; J trimming: 0 bases; junction bases outside the gene matches: 12. Germline V gene lookup returns CDR1 TSWWSYY and CDR2 QGS. CDR3 protein: CALGELPPNWGPNTDKLIF. For the CDR3, the DNA is TGTGCTCTTGGGGAACTCCCTCCCAACTGGGGGCCGAACACCGATAAACTCATCTTT.

This clone was found a few times. V gene TRDV1 combines with J gene TRDJ1; D might be TRDD3 (7 bases). The ends were cut back, 3 bases at V and 2 bases at J, with 34 bases in the middle. This CDR3 comprises 22 residues. Per the germline V gene, CDR1 is TSWWSYY and CDR2 is QGS. CDR3 DNA sequence: TGTGCTCTTGGGGAGTTCGGCCTTCCAGGCGCCTGGGGGTTCCTTAGGACCGATAAACTCATCTTT. This translates into CALGEFGLPGAWGFLRTDKLIF.

The chain couples TRDV1 to TRDJ1; D is tentatively TRDD2 or TRDD3 (9 bases each). The CDR3 spans 20 residues. V was shortened by 7 bases and J by 0 bases, with 30 bases between the two germline ends. The germline gives CDR1 TSWWSYY, CDR2 QGS. The CDR3 loop reads CALALPTGGWGIAYTDKLIF. In DNA, the CDR3 is TGTGCTCTTGCCCTTCCTACGGGAGGGTGGGGGATAGCTTACACCGATAAACTCATCTTT.

This clone was seen a handful of times. The J gene is TRDJ1, the V gene TRDV1; D perhaps matches TRDD2 (6 bases). V shed 4 bases and J shed 0 bases, with 24 bases lying between them. CDR3 length: 19 residues. Germline CDR1 is TSWWSYY and CDR2 is QGS. The CDR3 DNA reads TGTGCTCTTGGGGCCAAATTCTTCCTGCGGGAGGGGTACACCGATAAACTCATCTTT. It is translated as CALGAKFFLREGYTDKLIF.

The chain has TRDV1 and TRDJ1; TRDD3 agrees at 7 bases. After removal of 3 bases from V and 4 bases from J, the junction contained 26 bases not matched to a gene. The CDR3 contains 21 residues. Germline CDR1 reads TSWWSYY; CDR2 reads QGS. CDR3 in DNA: TGTGCTCTTGGGGATGCTTCCGTACTGGGGAAGATGAGTCCCGTCCACGATAAACTCATCTTT. Protein product: CALGDASVLGKMSPVHDKLIF.

The chain carries TRDV1 and TRDJ1; 8 nucleotides agree with TRDD3. J gave up 0 bases and V 1 base, and 22 bases lay outside the gene matches. CDR3 size: 22 residues. The germline CDR1 and CDR2 sequences are TSWWSYY and QGS. The CDR3 is CALGEPAFPKYSGGDYTDKLIF. In DNA, the CDR3 is TGTGCTCTTGGGGAACCGGCCTTCCCAAAATACTCTGGGGGAGATTACACCGATAAACTCATCTTT.